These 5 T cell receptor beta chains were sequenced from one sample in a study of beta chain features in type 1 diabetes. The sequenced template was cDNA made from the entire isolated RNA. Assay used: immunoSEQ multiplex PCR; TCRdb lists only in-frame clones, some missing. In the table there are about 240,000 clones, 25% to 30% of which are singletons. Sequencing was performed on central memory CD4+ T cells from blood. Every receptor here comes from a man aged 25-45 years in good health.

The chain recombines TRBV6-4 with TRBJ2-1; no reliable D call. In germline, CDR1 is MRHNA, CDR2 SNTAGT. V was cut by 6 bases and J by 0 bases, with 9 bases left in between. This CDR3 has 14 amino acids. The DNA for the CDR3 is TGTGCCAGCAGAACAGAGAGCTCCTACAATGAGCAGTTCTTC. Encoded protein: CASRTESSYNEQFF.

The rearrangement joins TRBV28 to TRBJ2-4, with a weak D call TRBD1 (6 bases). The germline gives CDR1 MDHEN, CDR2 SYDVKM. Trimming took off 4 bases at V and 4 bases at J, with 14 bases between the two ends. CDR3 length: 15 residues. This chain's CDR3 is CASSSGEQGKNIQYF. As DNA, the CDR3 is TGTGCCAGCAGTTCAGGGGAACAGGGTAAAAACATTCAGTACTTC.

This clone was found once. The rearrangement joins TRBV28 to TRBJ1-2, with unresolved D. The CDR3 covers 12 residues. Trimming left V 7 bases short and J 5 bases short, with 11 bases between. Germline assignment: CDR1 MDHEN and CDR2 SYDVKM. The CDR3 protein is CASKKVSYGYTF. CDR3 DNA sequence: TGTGCCAGCAAGAAGGTTTCTTATGGCTACACCTTC.

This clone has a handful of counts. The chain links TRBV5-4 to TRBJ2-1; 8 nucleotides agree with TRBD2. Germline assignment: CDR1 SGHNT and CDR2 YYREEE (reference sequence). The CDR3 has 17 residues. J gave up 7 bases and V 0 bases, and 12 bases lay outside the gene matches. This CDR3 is CASSLGFGSGMGNEQFF. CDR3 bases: TGTGCCAGCAGCTTGGGGTTTGGTAGCGGGATGGGGAATGAGCAGTTCTTC. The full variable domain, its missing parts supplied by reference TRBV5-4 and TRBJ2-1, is ETGVTQSPTHLIKTRGQQVTLRCSSQSGHNTVSWYQQALGQGPQFIFQYYREEENGRGNFPPRFSGLQFPNYSSELNVNALELDDSALYLCASSLGFGSGMGNEQFFGPGTRLTVL.

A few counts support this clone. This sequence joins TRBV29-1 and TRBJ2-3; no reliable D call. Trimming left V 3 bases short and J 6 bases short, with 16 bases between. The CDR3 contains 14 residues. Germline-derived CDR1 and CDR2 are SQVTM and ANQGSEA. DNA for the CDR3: TGCAGCGTTGATCTCGCTTTAAGGATGGATACGCAGTATTTT. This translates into CSVDLALRMDTQYF.